A single sample is the source of the 9 T cell receptor beta chains below, sequenced in a study of blood T cell repertoires in COVID-19. Libraries were prepared by immunoSEQ multiplex PCR; TCRdb keeps only in-frame clonotypes and omits some of them. The sample records about 160,000 clones, over 70% being singletons. Sequencing was performed on peripheral blood. Source of these receptors: a woman aged 80 or over with active or convalescent COVID-19.

The chain has TRBV6-2 or TRBV6-3 and TRBJ2-1; 10 positions agree with TRBD2. J gave up 5 bases and V 4 bases, and 5 bases lay outside the gene matches. The length of the CDR3 is 15 residues. Germline V CDR1 and CDR2: MNHEY, SVGEGT. DNA of the CDR3: TGTGCCAGCAGTTCGCGGACTAGCGGCCACAATGAGCAGTTCTTC. Protein product: CASSSRTSGHNEQFF.

This clone was found many times. The chain uses TRBV19 and TRBJ1-2, with 8 bases fitting TRBD1. Trimming took 3 bases from V and 4 from J; bases not matched to a gene: 1. The CDR3 covers 13 residues. Germline V gene sequence: CDR1 LNHDA, CDR2 SQIVND (reference sequence). The CDR3 nucleotides are TGTGCCAGTAGTATTGACAGGGGCTATGGCTACACCTTC. Amino acid sequence: CASSIDRGYGYTF.

The chain couples TRBV5-6 to TRBJ1-5; possible D gene TRBD1, 5 bases. From germline, CDR1 is SGHDT and CDR2 YYEEEE. The CDR3 extends over 14 amino acids. Deletions cut 5 bases from V and 0 bases from J, with 9 bases between. The CDR3 DNA is TGTGCCAGCAGTTCCGACAGTAGCAATCAGCCCCAGCATTTT. Translated: CASSSDSSNQPQHF.

This clone has just a few counts. This chain uses TRBV6-2 or TRBV6-3 with TRBJ1-2; 7 bases fit TRBD1. This CDR3 region has 15 residues. Germline loops: CDR1 MNHEY, CDR2 SVGEGT. J gave up 3 bases and V 4 bases, and 8 bases lay outside the gene matches. The CDR3: CASSSRDSKYYGYTF. The CDR3 DNA is TGTGCCAGCAGTTCCCGGGACAGTAAATACTATGGCTACACCTTC.

This sequence joins TRBV5-4 and TRBJ2-2; 8 bases are shared with TRBD1. Unmatched junction bases numbered 4, after V lost 4 bases and J lost 5 bases. This CDR3 has 14 residues. Germline values: CDR1 SGHNT, CDR2 YYREEE (reference sequence). The CDR3 coding sequence is TGTGCCAGCAGCCGGGGACAGGAGACCGGGGAGCTGTTTTTT. It encodes CASSRGQETGELFF.

This clone appeared a few times. The chain joins TRBV3-1 (or the pseudogene TRBV3-2) to TRBJ2-2, with D hard to call. Trimming removed 3 bases at V and 2 bases at J, with 4 bases between. Germline V lookup: CDR1 LGHDT, CDR2 YNNKEL (reference sequence). The CDR3 covers 13 residues. Here the CDR3 DNA reads TGTGCCAGCAGCCACTTAAACACCGGGGAGCTGTTTTTT. This sequence encodes CASSHLNTGELFF.

This chain's CDR3 is CASSPRTDADSPLHF. As DNA, the CDR3 is TGTGCCAGCAGCCCAAGGACAGACGCCGATTCACCCCTCCACTTT. This chain connects TRBV21-1 to TRBJ1-6; the table's D call of TRBD1 was not tested on the DNA. TRBV21-1 is an annotated pseudogene. This CDR3 is 15 amino acids long.

J is TRBJ2-2 and V is TRBV29-1; a possible D gene is TRBD2 (6 bases). The CDR3 has 14 amino acids. The germline gives CDR1 SQVTM, CDR2 ANQGSEA. Trimming pared 7 bases from V and 4 bases from J, leaving 16 bases between. As DNA, the CDR3 is TGCAGCGCCCTGGAGGAGGGGCCCACCGGGGAGCTGTTTTTT. Amino acids: CSALEEGPTGELFF.

The chain employs TRBV14 and TRBJ2-3; no firm D call. CDR3 length: 14 residues. The V and J ends lost 4 bases and 0 bases respectively, with 8 bases between them. Germline V gene data show CDR1 as SGHDN and CDR2 as FVKESK. CDR3 loop: CASSRLLSTDTQYF. The CDR3 DNA follows: TGTGCCAGCAGCCGTCTACTTAGCACAGATACGCAGTATTTT.